A single T cell receptor beta chain is shown here with its context. As yet, its antigen is unknown. These data are taken from a study of T-cell reconstitution after alpha-beta-depleted transplantation in children. The study's findings and limits: After one year, T-cell counts and TCRbeta diversity mostly came from new T cells. Roughly two months post-transplant, alpha-beta T cells reportedly originated from several hundred graft clones that had expanded. At day 60, the high TCRbeta diversity found in some patients originated from recipient T cells and thymic progenitors that had survived.

A library of TCRbeta sequences, prepared with unique molecular identifiers, was generated. TCRdb re-called the PCR reads through MiXCR, storing one row per CDR3 protein. The sample has 6,500 to 10,000 distinct CDR3 sequences; about 30% are singletons. Sequenced material: peripheral blood, taken 60 days after TCRalphabeta/CD19-depleted stem cell transplant. This clonotype originated in a boy under two years old who had a stem cell transplant for SCID, so the T cells may come from the graft donor.

The DNA for the CDR3 is TGCGCCAGCAGCGTAGCGGCCAGCACAGATACGCAGTATTTT. This gives the protein CASSVAASTDTQYF. The rearrangement joins TRBV5-1 to TRBJ2-3; perhaps TRBD2 as D (6 bases). This CDR3 spans 14 amino acids. CDR1 is SGHRS, CDR2 YFSETQ, per germline. The V end lost 4 bases, the J end lost 0 bases, and 9 bases lay between the germline ends.